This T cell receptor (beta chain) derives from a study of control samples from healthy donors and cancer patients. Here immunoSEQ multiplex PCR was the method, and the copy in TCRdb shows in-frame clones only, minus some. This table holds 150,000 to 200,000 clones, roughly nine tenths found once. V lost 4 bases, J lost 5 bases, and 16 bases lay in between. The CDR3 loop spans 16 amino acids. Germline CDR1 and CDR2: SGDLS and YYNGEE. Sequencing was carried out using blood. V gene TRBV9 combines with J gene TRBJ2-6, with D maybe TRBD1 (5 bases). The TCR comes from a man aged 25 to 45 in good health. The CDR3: CASSSSSSGRANVLTF. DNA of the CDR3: TGTGCCAGCAGCTCAAGTAGTTCAGGGAGGGCCAACGTCCTGACTTTC.